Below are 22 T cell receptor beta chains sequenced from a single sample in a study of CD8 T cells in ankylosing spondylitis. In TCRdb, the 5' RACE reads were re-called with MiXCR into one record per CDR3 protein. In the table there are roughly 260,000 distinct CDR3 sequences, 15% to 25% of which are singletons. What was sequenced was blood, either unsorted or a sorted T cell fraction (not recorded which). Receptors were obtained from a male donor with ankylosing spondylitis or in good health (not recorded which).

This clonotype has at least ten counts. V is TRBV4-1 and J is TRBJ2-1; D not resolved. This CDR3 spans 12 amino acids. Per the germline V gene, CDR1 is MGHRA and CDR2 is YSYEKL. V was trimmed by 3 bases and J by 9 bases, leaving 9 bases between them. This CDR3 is CASSHTWREQFF. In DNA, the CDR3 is TGCGCCAGCAGCCATACATGGCGTGAGCAGTTCTTC.

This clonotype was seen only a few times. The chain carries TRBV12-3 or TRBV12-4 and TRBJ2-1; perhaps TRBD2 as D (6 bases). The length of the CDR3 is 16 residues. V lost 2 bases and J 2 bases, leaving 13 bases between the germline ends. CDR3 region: CASSLSGESTYNEQFF. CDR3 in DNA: TGTGCCAGCAGTTTATCGGGGGAATCGACCTACAATGAGCAGTTCTTC.

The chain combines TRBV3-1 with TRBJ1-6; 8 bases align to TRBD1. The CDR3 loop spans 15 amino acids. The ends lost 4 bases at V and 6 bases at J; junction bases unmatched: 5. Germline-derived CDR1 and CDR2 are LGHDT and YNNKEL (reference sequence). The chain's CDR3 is CASSRQGQGNSPLHF. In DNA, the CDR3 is TGTGCCAGCAGCCGACAGGGGCAGGGTAATTCACCCCTCCACTTT.

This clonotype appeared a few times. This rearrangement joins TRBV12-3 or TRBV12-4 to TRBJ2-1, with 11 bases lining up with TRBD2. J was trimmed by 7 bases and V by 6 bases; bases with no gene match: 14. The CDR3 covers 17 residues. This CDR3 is CASSLGLAGGTRNEQFF. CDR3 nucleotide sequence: TGTGCCAGCAGCCTCGGGCTAGCGGGGGGAACGAGAAATGAGCAGTTCTTC.

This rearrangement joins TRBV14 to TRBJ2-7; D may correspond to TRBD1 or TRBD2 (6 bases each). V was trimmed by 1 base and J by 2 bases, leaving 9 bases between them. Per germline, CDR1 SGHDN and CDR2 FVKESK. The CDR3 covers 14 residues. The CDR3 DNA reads TGTGCCAGCAGCCAAGCGGGGGCCCCCTACGAGCAGTACGTC. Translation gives CASSQAGAPYEQYV.

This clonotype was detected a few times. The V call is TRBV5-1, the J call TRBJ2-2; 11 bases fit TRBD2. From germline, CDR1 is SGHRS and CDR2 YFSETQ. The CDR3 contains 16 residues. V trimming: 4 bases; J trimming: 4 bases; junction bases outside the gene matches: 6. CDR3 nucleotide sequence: TGCGCCAGCAGCGGGGGGACTAGCGGCCGCACCGGGGAGCTGTTTTTT. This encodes CASSGGTSGRTGELFF. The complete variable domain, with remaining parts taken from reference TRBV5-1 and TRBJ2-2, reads KAGVTQTPRYLIKTRGQQVTLSCSPISGHRSVSWYQQTPGQGLQFLFEYFSETQRNKGNFPGRFSGRQFSNSRSEMNVSTLELGDSALYLCASSGGTSGRTGELFFGEGSRLTVL.

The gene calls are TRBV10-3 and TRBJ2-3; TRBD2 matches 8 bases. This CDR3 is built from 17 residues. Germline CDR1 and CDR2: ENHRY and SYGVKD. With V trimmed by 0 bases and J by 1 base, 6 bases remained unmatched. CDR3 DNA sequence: TGTGCCATCAGTGAGTCTCGGCTGCGGGAGGGCACAGATACGCAGTATTTT. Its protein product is CAISESRLREGTDTQYF.

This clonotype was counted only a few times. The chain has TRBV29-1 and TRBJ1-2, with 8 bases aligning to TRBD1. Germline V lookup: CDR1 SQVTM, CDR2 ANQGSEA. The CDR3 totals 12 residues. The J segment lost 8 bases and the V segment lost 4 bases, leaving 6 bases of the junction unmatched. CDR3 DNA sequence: TGCAGCGTTGCGACAGGGGACTGGGGCTACACCTTC. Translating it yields CSVATGDWGYTF.

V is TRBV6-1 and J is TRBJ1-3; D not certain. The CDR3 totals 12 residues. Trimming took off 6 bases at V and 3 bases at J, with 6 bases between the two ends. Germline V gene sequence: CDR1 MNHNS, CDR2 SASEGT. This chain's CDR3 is CASRYHGNTIYF. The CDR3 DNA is TGTGCCAGCAGGTATCATGGAAACACCATATATTTT.

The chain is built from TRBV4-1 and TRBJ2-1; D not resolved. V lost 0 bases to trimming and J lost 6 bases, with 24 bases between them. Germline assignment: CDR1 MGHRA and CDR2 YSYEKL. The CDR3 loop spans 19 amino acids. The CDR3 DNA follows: TGCGCCAGCAGCCAAGATCGATCCGGAGCCGGTTTCTCGGGCAATGAGCAGTTCTTC. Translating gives CASSQDRSGAGFSGNEQFF.

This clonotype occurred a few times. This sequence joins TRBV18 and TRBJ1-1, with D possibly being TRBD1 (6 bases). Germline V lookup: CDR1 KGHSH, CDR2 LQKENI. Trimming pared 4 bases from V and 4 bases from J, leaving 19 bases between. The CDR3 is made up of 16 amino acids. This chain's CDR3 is CASSQPSGGTRTEAFF. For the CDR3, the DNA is TGTGCCAGCTCACAACCCTCCGGGGGCACTCGCACTGAAGCTTTCTTT.

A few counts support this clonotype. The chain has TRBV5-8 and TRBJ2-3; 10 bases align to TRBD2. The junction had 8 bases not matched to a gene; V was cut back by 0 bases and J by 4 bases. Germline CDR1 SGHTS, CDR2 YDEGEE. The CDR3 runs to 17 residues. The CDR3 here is CASSLGSLAGVSDTQYF. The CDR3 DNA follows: TGTGCCAGCAGCTTGGGATCTCTAGCGGGAGTATCAGATACGCAGTATTTT.

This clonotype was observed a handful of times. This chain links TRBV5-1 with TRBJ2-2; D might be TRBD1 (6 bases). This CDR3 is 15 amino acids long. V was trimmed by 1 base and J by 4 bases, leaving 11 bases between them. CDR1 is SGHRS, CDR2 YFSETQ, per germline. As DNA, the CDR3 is TGCGCCAGCAGCTTGCTACAGGGAGCCACCGGGGAGCTGTTTTTT. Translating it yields CASSLLQGATGELFF.

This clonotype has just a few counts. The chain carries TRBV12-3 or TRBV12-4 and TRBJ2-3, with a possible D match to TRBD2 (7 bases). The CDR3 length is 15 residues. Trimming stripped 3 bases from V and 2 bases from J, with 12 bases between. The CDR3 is CASSLGGANTDTQYF. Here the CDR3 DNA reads TGTGCCAGCAGTTTGGGGGGGGCGAACACAGATACGCAGTATTTT.

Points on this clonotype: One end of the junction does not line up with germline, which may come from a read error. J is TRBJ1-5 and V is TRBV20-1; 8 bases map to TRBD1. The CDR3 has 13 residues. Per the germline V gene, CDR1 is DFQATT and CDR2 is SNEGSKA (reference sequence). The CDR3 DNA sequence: TGCAGTGCTGTCCCAGGGGGCAACCAGCCCCAGCATTTT. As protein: CSAVPGGNQPQHF.

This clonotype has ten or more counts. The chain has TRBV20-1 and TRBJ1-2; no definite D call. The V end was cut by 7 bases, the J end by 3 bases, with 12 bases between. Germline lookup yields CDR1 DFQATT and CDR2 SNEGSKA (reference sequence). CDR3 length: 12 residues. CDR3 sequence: CSGLVGYYGYTF. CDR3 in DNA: TGCAGTGGTTTGGTGGGCTACTATGGCTACACCTTC.

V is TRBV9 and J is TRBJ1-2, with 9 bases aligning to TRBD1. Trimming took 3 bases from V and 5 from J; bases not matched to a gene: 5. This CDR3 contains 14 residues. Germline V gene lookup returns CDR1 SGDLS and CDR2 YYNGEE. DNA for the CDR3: TGTGCCAGCAGCGCCGGGGACAGGGAATATGGCTACACCTTC. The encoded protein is CASSAGDREYGYTF.

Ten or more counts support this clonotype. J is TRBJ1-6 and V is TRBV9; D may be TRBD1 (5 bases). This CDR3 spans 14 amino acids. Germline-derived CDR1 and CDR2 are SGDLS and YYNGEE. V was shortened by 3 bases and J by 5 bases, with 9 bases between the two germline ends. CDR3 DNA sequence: TGTGCCAGCAGCGGCCAAGGGGATAATTCACCCCTCCACTTT. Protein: CASSGQGDNSPLHF.

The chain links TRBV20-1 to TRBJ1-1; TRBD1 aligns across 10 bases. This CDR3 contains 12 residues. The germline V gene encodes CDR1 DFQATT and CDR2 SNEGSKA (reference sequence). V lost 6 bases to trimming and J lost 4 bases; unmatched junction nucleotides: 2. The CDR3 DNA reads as TGCAGTGCAGGGACAGGGGTCACTGAAGCTTTCTTT. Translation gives CSAGTGVTEAFF.

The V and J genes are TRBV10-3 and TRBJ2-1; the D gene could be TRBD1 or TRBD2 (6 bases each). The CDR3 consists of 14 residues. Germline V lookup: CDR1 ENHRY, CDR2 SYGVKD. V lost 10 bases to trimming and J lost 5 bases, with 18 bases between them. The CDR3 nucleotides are TGTGCCACCTACGGGGGCCGGACCCACAATGAGCAGTTCTTC. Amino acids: CATYGGRTHNEQFF.

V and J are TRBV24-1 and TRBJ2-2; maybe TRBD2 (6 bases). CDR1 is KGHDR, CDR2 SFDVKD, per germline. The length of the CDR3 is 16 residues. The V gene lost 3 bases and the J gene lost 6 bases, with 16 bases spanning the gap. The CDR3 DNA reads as TGTGCCACCAGTGATCGATGGAGGGTCCAGTCCGGGGAGCTGTTTTTT. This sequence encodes CATSDRWRVQSGELFF.

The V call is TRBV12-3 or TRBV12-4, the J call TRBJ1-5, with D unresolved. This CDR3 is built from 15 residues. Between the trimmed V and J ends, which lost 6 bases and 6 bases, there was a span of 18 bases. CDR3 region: CASSPRSARGQPQHF. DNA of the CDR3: TGTGCCAGCAGCCCCCGGTCCGCCCGGGGTCAGCCCCAGCATTTT.